A selection of T cell receptor beta chains follows, all from one sample in a study of T cell changes during pregnancy in multiple sclerosis. Profiled with immunoSEQ multiplex PCR; TCRdb holds only in-frame clones, not every one. The profile shows tens of thousands of clones, 80% to 95% of them singletons. Specimen: peripheral blood, collected in the first trimester of pregnancy. Every receptor here comes from a female donor in good health, enrolled as a control in a pregnancy study. Each CDR3 is given with its conserved first and last residue. Each record gives: D gene, clone size, V gene, J gene, CDR3 protein, CDR3 DNA. The D gene is left open where the match is weak. A row's size may be missing; if present it is once, few, many or a size class.

d_gene: .; abundance: once; v_gene: TRBV28; j_gene: TRBJ1-5; CDR3aa: CASSRGSWGGQPQHF; CDR3nt: TGTGCCAGCAGTCGTGGGTCTTGGGGAGGTCAGCCCCAGCATTTT
d_gene: .; abundance: .; v_gene: TRBV4-1; j_gene: TRBJ2-7; CDR3aa: CASSQEQGQIREQYF; CDR3nt: TGCGCCAGCAGCCAAGAACAGGGTCAAATACGAGAGCAGTACTTC
d_gene: .; abundance: .; v_gene: TRBV6-1; j_gene: TRBJ1-2; CDR3aa: CASSRGHSKGGYTF; CDR3nt: TGTGCCAGCAGCCGGGGACACTCAAAGGGAGGCTACACCTTC
d_gene: .; abundance: .; v_gene: TRBV11-2; j_gene: TRBJ2-1; CDR3aa: CASSQQTRGNEQFF; CDR3nt: TGTGCCAGCAGCCAACAAACTAGGGGGAATGAGCAGTTCTTC
d_gene: TRBD1; abundance: .; v_gene: TRBV2; j_gene: TRBJ1-1; CDR3aa: CASSEVMGQHGEAFF; CDR3nt: TGTGCCAGCAGTGAAGTAATGGGACAGCATGGTGAAGCTTTCTTT
d_gene: .; abundance: .; v_gene: TRBV5-1; j_gene: TRBJ2-5; CDR3aa: CASSLARGLLQETQYF; CDR3nt: TGCGCCAGCAGCTTGGCGAGGGGACTGTTACAAGAGACCCAGTACTTC
d_gene: TRBD1; abundance: .; v_gene: TRBV5-8; j_gene: TRBJ2-7; CDR3aa: CASSWATGTGFSYEQYF; CDR3nt: TGTGCCAGCAGCTGGGCCACCGGGACAGGGTTCTCCTACGAGCAGTACTTC
d_gene: .; abundance: .; v_gene: TRBV28; j_gene: TRBJ2-1; CDR3aa: CASSLDGEGGHEQFF; CDR3nt: TGTGCCAGCAGTTTGGACGGCGAGGGTGGGCATGAGCAGTTCTTC
d_gene: .; abundance: .; v_gene: TRBV28; j_gene: TRBJ1-5; CDR3aa: CASSVADGAYQPQHF; CDR3nt: TGTGCCAGCAGTGTAGCGGACGGAGCTTATCAGCCCCAGCATTTT
d_gene: .; abundance: .; v_gene: TRBV6-1; j_gene: TRBJ2-6; CDR3aa: CASSERGLGAGANVLTF; CDR3nt: TGTGCCAGCAGTGAGCGAGGGTTGGGCGCTGGGGCCAACGTCCTGACTTTC
d_gene: .; abundance: .; v_gene: TRBV28; j_gene: TRBJ2-7; CDR3aa: CASSSIAAQEANYEQYF; CDR3nt: TGTGCCAGCAGTTCTATCGCCGCCCAGGAGGCGAACTACGAGCAGTACTTC
d_gene: .; abundance: .; v_gene: TRBV4-1; j_gene: TRBJ1-3; CDR3aa: CASSQEQGGNTIYF; CDR3nt: TGCGCCAGCAGCCAAGAGCAGGGTGGAAACACCATATATTTT
d_gene: .; abundance: .; v_gene: TRBV7-9; j_gene: TRBJ2-1; CDR3aa: CASSPPFRVGNEQFF; CDR3nt: TGTGCCAGCAGCCCCCCCTTCAGGGTGGGGAATGAGCAGTTCTTC
d_gene: .; abundance: .; v_gene: TRBV7-9; j_gene: TRBJ2-5; CDR3aa: CASSQARPNQETQYF; CDR3nt: TGTGCCAGCAGCCAGGCGCGACCTAACCAAGAGACCCAGTACTTC
d_gene: .; abundance: .; v_gene: TRBV29-1; j_gene: TRBJ1-1; CDR3aa: CSVEAGDNTEAFF; CDR3nt: TGCAGCGTTGAGGCGGGGGATAACACTGAAGCTTTCTTT
d_gene: TRBD1; abundance: .; v_gene: TRBV6-6; j_gene: TRBJ2-2; CDR3aa: CASSSKGALIGELFF; CDR3nt: TGTGCCAGCAGTTCCAAGGGGGCCCTAATCGGGGAGCTGTTTTTT
d_gene: .; abundance: .; v_gene: TRBV27; j_gene: TRBJ2-1; CDR3aa: CASSSSGNEQFF; CDR3nt: TGTGCCAGCAGTTCCAGCGGGAATGAGCAGTTCTTC
d_gene: TRBD2; abundance: .; v_gene: TRBV9; j_gene: TRBJ2-1; CDR3aa: CASSVEGGLAEQFF; CDR3nt: TGTGCCAGCAGCGTAGAAGGGGGACTAGCGGAGCAGTTCTTC
d_gene: TRBD2; abundance: .; v_gene: TRBV15; j_gene: TRBJ2-7; CDR3aa: CATSRDRSGSSAYEQYF; CDR3nt: TGTGCCACCAGCAGAGATAGGAGCGGGAGTTCCGCCTACGAGCAGTACTTC
d_gene: TRBD2; abundance: .; v_gene: TRBV5-1; j_gene: TRBJ2-1; CDR3aa: CASSLTLAGGPNEQFF; CDR3nt: TGCGCCAGCAGCTTAACTTTAGCGGGAGGGCCCAATGAGCAGTTCTTC
d_gene: .; abundance: .; v_gene: TRBV19; j_gene: TRBJ2-2; CDR3aa: CASSIRGSTGELFF; CDR3nt: TGTGCCAGTAGTATACGGGGATCCACCGGGGAGCTGTTTTTT
d_gene: .; abundance: .; v_gene: TRBV28; j_gene: TRBJ1-1; CDR3aa: CASNWGFGSTEAFF; CDR3nt: TGTGCCAGCAACTGGGGATTTGGGAGCACTGAAGCTTTCTTT
d_gene: TRBD1; abundance: .; v_gene: TRBV5-4; j_gene: TRBJ2-3; CDR3aa: CASSLGPGQTISSTDTQYF; CDR3nt: TGTGCCAGCAGCTTGGGACCGGGACAGACAATTTCTAGCACAGATACGCAGTATTTT
d_gene: .; abundance: .; v_gene: TRBV28; j_gene: TRBJ1-4; CDR3aa: CASSLYRLPNEKLFF; CDR3nt: TGTGCCAGCAGTTTATATCGACTCCCTAATGAAAAACTGTTTTTT
d_gene: TRBD1; abundance: .; v_gene: TRBV14; j_gene: TRBJ2-3; CDR3aa: CASSRQGWGSDTQYF; CDR3nt: TGTGCCAGCAGCAGACAGGGATGGGGCTCAGATACGCAGTATTTT
d_gene: .; abundance: .; v_gene: TRBV28; j_gene: TRBJ1-2; CDR3aa: CASSYTANYGYTF; CDR3nt: TGTGCCAGCAGCTACACAGCTAACTATGGCTACACCTTC
d_gene: TRBD2; abundance: .; v_gene: TRBV28; j_gene: TRBJ2-1; CDR3aa: CASSKGLASYNEQFF; CDR3nt: TGTGCCAGCAGCAAGGGACTAGCGAGTTACAATGAGCAGTTCTTC
d_gene: TRBD2; abundance: .; v_gene: TRBV2; j_gene: TRBJ2-3; CDR3aa: CASRIRLAGLLSSDTQYF; CDR3nt: TGTGCCAGCCGAATAAGACTAGCGGGATTACTAAGCTCAGATACGCAGTATTTT
d_gene: TRBD2; abundance: .; v_gene: TRBV7-9; j_gene: TRBJ2-7; CDR3aa: CASSKKREGSYEQYF; CDR3nt: TGTGCCAGCAGCAAAAAGCGGGAGGGGTCCTACGAGCAGTACTTC
d_gene: .; abundance: .; v_gene: TRBV5-1; j_gene: TRBJ1-5; CDR3aa: CASSPDRVHQPQHF; CDR3nt: TGCGCCAGCAGCCCGGACAGAGTCCATCAGCCCCAGCATTTT
d_gene: .; abundance: .; v_gene: TRBV4-2; j_gene: TRBJ1-4; CDR3aa: CASSQREGPPNEKLFF; CDR3nt: TGTGCCAGCAGCCAAAGGGAGGGACCGCCTAATGAAAAACTGTTTTTT
d_gene: .; abundance: .; v_gene: TRBV2; j_gene: TRBJ1-1; CDR3aa: CASTDSNTEAFF; CDR3nt: TGTGCCAGCACCGACTCGAACACTGAAGCTTTCTTT
d_gene: .; abundance: .; v_gene: TRBV5-6; j_gene: TRBJ1-4; CDR3aa: CASALRGSGEKLFF; CDR3nt: TGTGCCAGCGCCCTTAGGGGGTCCGGGGAAAAACTGTTTTTT
d_gene: .; abundance: once; v_gene: TRBV4-1; j_gene: TRBJ1-2; CDR3aa: CASSPAEVRTNYGYTF; CDR3nt: TGCGCCAGCAGCCCAGCCGAGGTCCGTACTAACTATGGCTACACCTTC
d_gene: TRBD1; abundance: .; v_gene: TRBV5-8; j_gene: TRBJ1-1; CDR3aa: CASSAGTGLAMAEAFF; CDR3nt: TGTGCCAGCAGTGCCGGGACAGGGTTGGCGATGGCTGAAGCTTTCTTT
d_gene: TRBD2; abundance: .; v_gene: TRBV2; j_gene: TRBJ2-7; CDR3aa: CASSPSGKNEQYF; CDR3nt: TGTGCCAGCAGTCCTAGCGGGAAGAACGAGCAGTACTTC
d_gene: .; abundance: .; v_gene: TRBV29-1; j_gene: TRBJ1-1; CDR3aa: CSVQKGGTGTEAFF; CDR3nt: TGCAGCGTTCAAAAGGGGGGGACGGGCACTGAAGCTTTCTTT
d_gene: .; abundance: .; v_gene: TRBV6-5; j_gene: TRBJ1-3; CDR3aa: CASRNLQGMGNTIYF; CDR3nt: TGTGCCAGCAGAAACCTCCAGGGGATGGGAAACACCATATATTTT
d_gene: TRBD2; abundance: .; v_gene: TRBV6-5; j_gene: TRBJ2-7; CDR3aa: CASSKAGGTYEQYF; CDR3nt: TGTGCCAGCAGTAAAGCGGGAGGGACCTACGAGCAGTACTTC
d_gene: .; abundance: .; v_gene: TRBV13; j_gene: TRBJ1-1; CDR3aa: CASSLRSGEAFF; CDR3nt: TGTGCCAGCAGCTTACGCTCAGGGGAAGCTTTCTTT
d_gene: TRBD1; abundance: .; v_gene: TRBV28; j_gene: TRBJ2-7; CDR3aa: CASSPVTGGASVYEQYF; CDR3nt: TGTGCCAGCAGTCCGGTTACAGGGGGCGCATCGGTTTACGAGCAGTACTTC
d_gene: TRBD1; abundance: few; v_gene: TRBV5-1; j_gene: TRBJ2-7; CDR3aa: CASSVDRVSYEQYF; CDR3nt: TGCGCCAGCAGCGTGGACAGGGTCTCCTACGAGCAGTACTTC
d_gene: .; abundance: .; v_gene: TRBV25-1; j_gene: TRBJ2-1; CDR3aa: CASSAPARGNEQFF; CDR3nt: TGTGCCAGCAGTGCCCCCGCCAGGGGAAATGAGCAGTTCTTC
d_gene: TRBD1; abundance: .; v_gene: TRBV28; j_gene: TRBJ2-3; CDR3aa: CASSSPGQVSTDTQYF; CDR3nt: TGTGCCAGCAGTTCACCGGGACAGGTTAGCACAGATACGCAGTATTTT
d_gene: .; abundance: .; v_gene: TRBV29-1; j_gene: TRBJ2-7; CDR3aa: CSVLQAASSYEQYF; CDR3nt: TGCAGCGTCCTACAGGCGGCTAGCTCCTACGAGCAGTACTTC
d_gene: .; abundance: .; v_gene: TRBV13; j_gene: TRBJ2-1; CDR3aa: CASSQANEQFF; CDR3nt: TGTGCCAGCAGCCAAGCTAATGAGCAGTTCTTC
d_gene: TRBD2; abundance: .; v_gene: TRBV7-2; j_gene: TRBJ2-1; CDR3aa: CASSLVREDNEQFF; CDR3nt: TGTGCCAGCAGCTTAGTACGGGAGGACAATGAGCAGTTCTTC
d_gene: TRBD1; abundance: .; v_gene: TRBV2; j_gene: TRBJ2-5; CDR3aa: CASSLPTGARETQYF; CDR3nt: TGTGCCAGCAGTCTTCCCACAGGGGCACGGGAGACCCAGTACTTC
d_gene: .; abundance: once; v_gene: TRBV7-9; j_gene: TRBJ1-4; CDR3aa: CASSLDGRGWEKLFF; CDR3nt: TGTGCCAGCAGCTTAGACGGCAGGGGATGGGAAAAACTGTTTTTT
d_gene: TRBD1; abundance: .; v_gene: TRBV11-2; j_gene: TRBJ2-7; CDR3aa: CATRDSIYEQYF; CDR3nt: TGTGCCACCCGGGACAGTATCTACGAGCAGTACTTC
d_gene: TRBD1; abundance: .; v_gene: TRBV4-2; j_gene: TRBJ2-7; CDR3aa: CASSRERQGTYYEQYF; CDR3nt: TGTGCCAGCAGCCGGGAAAGACAGGGCACCTACTACGAGCAGTACTTC
d_gene: TRBD1; abundance: once; v_gene: TRBV4-2; j_gene: TRBJ2-7; CDR3aa: CASSPYGTESYEQYF; CDR3nt: TGTGCCAGCAGCCCGTACGGGACAGAGTCCTACGAGCAGTACTTC
d_gene: TRBD1; abundance: .; v_gene: TRBV5-4; j_gene: TRBJ2-1; CDR3aa: CASSLAGTGGNEQFF; CDR3nt: TGTGCCAGCAGCTTGGCCGGGACAGGGGGCAATGAGCAGTTCTTC
d_gene: .; abundance: once; v_gene: TRBV27; j_gene: TRBJ2-4; CDR3aa: CASSFGGTQNIQYF; CDR3nt: TGTGCCAGCAGTTTCGGCGGGACCCAAAACATTCAGTACTTC
d_gene: TRBD2; abundance: .; v_gene: TRBV11-2; j_gene: TRBJ2-1; CDR3aa: CASSYEAGATYNEQFF; CDR3nt: TGTGCCAGCAGCTACGAAGCGGGGGCCACCTACAATGAGCAGTTCTTC
d_gene: TRBD2; abundance: .; v_gene: TRBV5-1; j_gene: TRBJ2-1; CDR3aa: CASSSLAGAYNEQFF; CDR3nt: TGCGCCAGCAGCTCACTAGCGGGAGCATACAATGAGCAGTTCTTC
d_gene: .; abundance: few; v_gene: TRBV7-9; j_gene: TRBJ1-4; CDR3aa: CASSLGRGKLFF; CDR3nt: TGTGCCAGCAGCTTGGGGAGGGGAAAACTGTTTTTT
d_gene: TRBD2; abundance: .; v_gene: TRBV6-5; j_gene: TRBJ2-7; CDR3aa: CASSYGGGEQYF; CDR3nt: TGTGCCAGCAGTTACGGCGGGGGCGAGCAGTACTTC
d_gene: TRBD1; abundance: .; v_gene: TRBV5-4; j_gene: TRBJ2-7; CDR3aa: CASSIGTGGTYEQYF; CDR3nt: TGTGCCAGCAGCATAGGGACAGGGGGCACCTACGAGCAGTACTTC